This T cell receptor beta chain stems from a study of blood T cell repertoires in COVID-19. Deletions cut 2 bases from V and 1 base from J, with 5 bases between. Germline V gene data show CDR1 as SGHAT and CDR2 as FQNNGV. The CDR3 has 13 residues. Measured with immunoSEQ multiplex PCR; TCRdb has only the in-frame clones, and not every one. The sample gives about 59,000 clones, approximately 79% of which show up once; more than 3% is in the top ten. This clone rates as medium-sized. The TCR was taken from a man aged 55-75 years with acute or convalescent COVID-19. The source material was peripheral blood. The V gene is TRBV11-2, the J gene TRBJ1-1; no clear D gene. This CDR3 is CASSLYRNTEAFF. CDR3 coding DNA: TGTGCCAGCAGCTTATACAGGAACACTGAAGCTTTCTTT.